This T cell receptor beta chain was profiled in a study of a mutant IDH1 vaccine in newly diagnosed glioma. Across the whole study: Patients had received radiotherapy, temozolomide, or both previously, most receiving both.

Sample time point: baseline, week 1 (first vaccination visit). Sample treatment: pre-vaccination baseline after standard-of-care therapy. Newly diagnosed WHO grade 3 or 4 IDH1-mutant, ATRX-lost astrocytomas were identified in the donors. General study points: Changes to the top peripheral T cell clonotypes appeared unrelated to pseudoprogression. The occurrence of vaccine-induced immune responses was seen in roughly 93% of patients.

Germline CDR1 and CDR2: GTSNPN and SVGIG (reference sequence). The CDR3 sequence is 20 residues long. Trimming took 0 bases from V and 3 from J; bases not matched to a gene: 19. Remarks on this clone: What it recognizes is unknown.

Profiled with immunoSEQ multiplex PCR; TCRdb holds only in-frame clones, not every one. The sample records 70,000 to 100,000 clones, about four fifths being singletons. This clonotype was sampled from a man aged 40-49 years with glioma. Some clones in this sample may be carry-over from other donors' samples. Sequences were derived from PBMCs, sampled from a glioma patient treated with radiotherapy, temozolomide or both. This chain connects TRBV30 to TRBJ2-7, with 11 bases that match TRBD2. CDR3 in DNA: TGTGCCTGGAGTGTAGAGAGTCGTAGAGTCTCGACTAGCGGGGACTACGAGCAGTACTTC. Its translation: CAWSVESRRVSTSGDYEQYF.